This entry lists 15 T cell receptor beta chains sequenced from one sample in a study of control samples from healthy donors and cancer patients. Profiling relied on immunoSEQ multiplex PCR, and the TCRdb table lists in-frame clones only, not all of them. The data contain about 180,000 clones, roughly 90% of them singletons. Material: blood. These receptors originate from a woman in her forties or fifties in good health.

V is TRBV5-6 and J is TRBJ1-1; TRBD1 might be the D (5 bases). The CDR3 is 12 residues long. The germline V and J ends were trimmed by 2 bases and 7 bases, with 9 bases remaining between them. Germline assignment: CDR1 SGHDT and CDR2 YYEEEE. The CDR3 DNA reads as TGTGCCAGCAGCTTTCCGGGGGGTGAAGCTTTCTTT. As protein: CASSFPGGEAFF.

The J gene is TRBJ2-2, the V gene TRBV19; perhaps TRBD1 as D (6 bases). Trimming removed 6 bases from V and 0 bases from J, with 11 bases in between. From germline, CDR1 is LNHDA and CDR2 SQIVND (reference sequence). There are 15 residues in the CDR3. The CDR3 sequence: CASRLTGSNTGELFF. DNA for the CDR3: TGTGCCAGTAGATTGACAGGATCGAACACCGGGGAGCTGTTTTTT.

V is TRBV19 and J is TRBJ2-1; 15 bases are a match to TRBD2. CDR1 LNHDA and CDR2 SQIVND come from the germline V gene (reference sequence). The ends lost 3 bases at V and 7 bases at J; junction bases unmatched: 10. The CDR3 length is 18 residues. The CDR3 loop reads CASSIWTSGGARSNEQFF. The DNA for the CDR3 is TGTGCCAGTAGTATTTGGACTAGCGGGGGGGCCCGGTCGAATGAGCAGTTCTTC. The full variable domain, with the rest looked up from reference TRBV19 and TRBJ2-1, is DGGITQSPKYLFRKEGQNVTLSCEQNLNHDAMYWYRQDPGQGLRLIYYSQIVNDFQKGDIAEGYSVSREKKESFPLTVTSAQKNPTAFYLCASSIWTSGGARSNEQFFGPGTRLTVL.

This chain uses TRBV9 with TRBJ2-1; TRBD2 aligns across 9 bases. The CDR3 has 14 residues. V lost 4 bases to trimming and J lost 2 bases; unmatched junction nucleotides: 1. Per the germline V gene, CDR1 is SGDLS and CDR2 is YYNGEE. CDR3 DNA sequence: TGTGCCAGCAGCCCTAGCGGGACCTACAATGAGCAGTTCTTC. As protein: CASSPSGTYNEQFF. Based on the CDR3 plus reference TRBV9 and TRBJ2-1, the full variable domain is DSGVTQTPKHLITATGQRVTLRCSPRSGDLSVYWYQQSLDQGLQFLIQYYNGEERAKGNILERFSAQQFPDLHSELNLSSLELGDSALYFCASSPSGTYNEQFFGPGTRLTVL.

V gene TRBV4-3 combines with J gene TRBJ2-2, with TRBD2 matching 11 bases. Trimming removed 8 bases from V and 7 bases from J; junction bases left unmatched: 9. The CDR3 sequence is 15 residues long. Germline CDR1 and CDR2: LGHNA and YSLEER. As DNA, the CDR3 is TGCGCCAGCGGTAGCGGGAGGGCAGCTTTCGGGGAGCTGTTTTTT. The encoded protein is CASGSGRAAFGELFF.

This chain joins TRBV5-4 and TRBJ1-2, with no clear D. There are 14 residues in the CDR3. The V gene's germline CDR1 is SGHNT and CDR2 YYREEE (reference sequence). V dropped 5 bases and J dropped 8 bases, with 19 bases sitting between them. The CDR3 reads CASRVIGSDGGYTF. The CDR3, as DNA: TGTGCCAGCAGAGTGATAGGGTCAGATGGGGGCTACACCTTC. Complete variable domain (other parts from reference TRBV5-4 and TRBJ1-2): ETGVTQSPTHLIKTRGQQVTLRCSSQSGHNTVSWYQQALGQGPQFIFQYYREEENGRGNFPPRFSGLQFPNYSSELNVNALELDDSALYLCASRVIGSDGGYTFGSGTRLTVV.

The chain uses TRBV15 and TRBJ2-3; 12 positions match TRBD2. The CDR3 is made up of 16 amino acids. After removal of 0 bases from V and 10 bases from J, the junction contained 8 bases not matched to a gene. The germline gives CDR1 LNHNV, CDR2 YYDKDF (reference sequence). DNA for the CDR3: TGTGCCACCAGCAGAGATACTGGGCTAGCGGGAGGGCCGCAGTATTTT. Its protein product is CATSRDTGLAGGPQYF.

The rearrangement uses TRBV11-2 and TRBJ2-1; 8 bases align to TRBD2. This CDR3 spans 16 amino acids. The J segment lost 5 bases and the V segment lost 1 base, leaving 7 bases of the junction unmatched. The germline CDR1 and CDR2 sequences are SGHAT and FQNNGV. The CDR3 is CASSLGGGGWNNEQFF. The DNA of the CDR3 is TGTGCCAGCAGCTTAGGCGGCGGGGGGTGGAACAATGAGCAGTTCTTC.

The rearrangement joins TRBV10-3 to TRBJ2-7, with a weak D call TRBD1 (5 bases). Germline CDR1 and CDR2: ENHRY and SYGVKD. The CDR3 spans 12 residues. V gave up 7 bases and J gave up 2 bases, with 9 bases separating them. The CDR3 DNA follows: TGTGCCATCATGACAGACACCTACGAGCAGTACTTC. Translation: CAIMTDTYEQYF.

The rearrangement uses TRBV29-1 and TRBJ1-1; the D gene is possibly TRBD1 (5 bases). The germline V gene encodes CDR1 SQVTM and CDR2 ANQGSEA. The CDR3 runs to 12 residues. The V end lost 7 bases, the J end lost 2 bases, and 11 bases lay between the germline ends. The CDR3 is CSGRQTNTEAFF. CDR3 nucleotides: TGCAGCGGAAGACAGACCAACACTGAAGCTTTCTTT.

This clone has a single count. This chain links TRBV28 with TRBJ2-7, with D unresolved. The CDR3 sequence is 14 residues long. Trimming pared 3 bases from V and 2 bases from J, leaving 11 bases between. Germline V CDR1 and CDR2: MDHEN, SYDVKM. The chain's CDR3 is CASSLGNAAYEQYF. The CDR3 DNA is TGTGCCAGCAGTTTGGGCAACGCAGCCTACGAGCAGTACTTC.

This clone was found once. The rearrangement joins TRBV7-9 to TRBJ1-4; TRBD1 matches 7 bases. CDR3 size: 14 residues. Germline CDR1 and CDR2: SEHNR and FQNEAQ (reference sequence). V lost 5 bases to trimming and J lost 3 bases; unmatched junction nucleotides: 3. The CDR3 nucleotides read TGTGCCAGCAGCCAAGACAGGGCTAATGAAAAACTGTTTTTT. It translates to CASSQDRANEKLFF.

The chain recombines TRBV10-3 with TRBJ1-2; D is uncertain. The CDR3 runs to 14 residues. V gave up 6 bases and J gave up 7 bases, with 18 bases separating them. From germline, CDR1 is ENHRY and CDR2 SYGVKD. The CDR3 is CAIRRLLLTGGYTF. CDR3 in DNA: TGTGCCATCAGGAGACTCCTCCTAACGGGTGGCTACACCTTC.

CDR3 DNA: TGTGCCAGCAGCTTGGATGCGCTGAACACTGAAGCTTTCTTT. It translates to CASSLDALNTEAFF. The chain employs TRBV7-3 and TRBJ1-1; no definite D call. The CDR3 length is 14 residues. The germline gives CDR1 SGHTA, CDR2 FQGTGA. The V and J ends lost 3 bases and 0 bases respectively, with 8 bases between them.

The gene calls are TRBV11-3 and TRBJ2-3; D might be TRBD1 (6 bases). The CDR3 spans 14 residues. Trimming took off 1 base at V and 6 bases at J, with 11 bases between the two ends. Germline CDR1 SGHNT, CDR2 YENEEA. CDR3: CASSLGGQLDTQYF. In nucleotides, the CDR3 is TGTGCCAGCAGCTTAGGCGGACAGCTCGATACGCAGTATTTT.